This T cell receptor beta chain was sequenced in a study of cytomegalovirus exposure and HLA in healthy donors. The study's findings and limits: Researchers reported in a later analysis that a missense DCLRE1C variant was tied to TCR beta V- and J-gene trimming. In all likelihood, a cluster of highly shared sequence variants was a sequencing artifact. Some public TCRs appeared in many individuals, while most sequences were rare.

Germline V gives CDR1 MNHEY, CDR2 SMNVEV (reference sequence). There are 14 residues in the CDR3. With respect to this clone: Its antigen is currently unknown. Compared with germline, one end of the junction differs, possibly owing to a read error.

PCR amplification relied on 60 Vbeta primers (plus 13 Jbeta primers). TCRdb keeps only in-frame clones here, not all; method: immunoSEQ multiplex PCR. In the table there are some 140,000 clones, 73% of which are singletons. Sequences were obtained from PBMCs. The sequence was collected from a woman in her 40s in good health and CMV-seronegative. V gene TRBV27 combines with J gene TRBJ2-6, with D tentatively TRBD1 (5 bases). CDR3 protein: CASSSLSGASVLTF. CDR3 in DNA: TGTGCCAGCAGTTCCCTCTCTGGGGCCAGCGTCCTGACTTTC.